The rows below give T cell receptor beta chains drawn from one sample of a study of beta chain features in type 1 diabetes. Assay used: immunoSEQ multiplex PCR; TCRdb lists only in-frame clones, some missing. The table lists roughly 260,000 clones, about a fifth of them singletons. Sequencing was carried out using naive CD4+ T cells from blood. These receptors all come from a woman in her thirties or forties with type 1 diabetes. The CDR3 runs from the conserved cysteine through the conserved F or W. Fields, in order: D gene, CDR3 length, J gene, V gene, clone size, CDR3 protein, CDR3 DNA. D genes are given only for firm matches. Rows give clone size only sometimes, using once, few, many, or a class for an expanded clone.

D: TRBD1; length: 13; J: TRBJ2-1; V: TRBV2; size: few; CDR3: CASRDRGGNEQFF; DNA: TGTGCCAGCCGGGACAGGGGGGGAAATGAGCAGTTCTTC
D: -; length: 14; J: TRBJ1-5; V: TRBV7-8; size: -; CDR3: CASSPLGGDQPQHF; DNA: TGTGCCAGCAGCCCATTGGGGGGGGATCAGCCCCAGCATTTT
D: -; length: 15; J: TRBJ1-4; V: TRBV5-1; size: -; CDR3: CASSLGDTLNEKLFF; DNA: TGCGCCAGCAGCTTGGGGGACACGTTAAATGAAAAACTGTTTTTT
D: -; length: 15; J: TRBJ2-7; V: TRBV9; size: few; CDR3: CASSSPLASYDEQYF; DNA: TGTGCCAGCAGCTCCCCCCTGGCTAGCTACGACGAGCAGTACTTC
D: TRBD2; length: 15; J: TRBJ2-5; V: TRBV5-1; size: -; CDR3: CASSFRRESHETQYF; DNA: TGCGCCAGCAGCTTTAGGCGGGAGAGCCACGAGACCCAGTACTTC
D: -; length: 13; J: TRBJ2-5; V: TRBV5-4; size: -; CDR3: CASSLPEQETQYF; DNA: TGTGCCAGCAGCCTCCCCGAGCAAGAGACCCAGTACTTC
D: TRBD2; length: 16; J: TRBJ2-7; V: TRBV10-3; size: -; CDR3: CAIRRTSGRREYEQYF; DNA: TGTGCCATCAGGCGGACTAGCGGGAGGAGGGAATACGAGCAGTACTTC
D: -; length: 12; J: TRBJ2-1; V: TRBV28; size: few; CDR3: CASAEDTSGKFF; DNA: TGTGCCAGCGCTGAAGACACCTCAGGGAAGTTCTTC
D: -; length: 15; J: TRBJ2-7; V: TRBV6-1; size: -; CDR3: CASSDAGTYSYEQYF; DNA: TGTGCCAGCAGTGATGCCGGGACTTACTCCTACGAGCAGTACTTC
D: -; length: 17; J: TRBJ2-1; V: TRBV4-1; size: -; CDR3: CASSQASGASSYNEQFF; DNA: TGCGCCAGCAGCCAAGCCTCAGGGGCCAGCTCCTACAATGAGCAGTTCTTC
D: -; length: 13; J: TRBJ2-5; V: TRBV7-2; size: few; CDR3: CASSLAKEETQYF; DNA: TGTGCCAGCAGCTTAGCGAAGGAGGAGACCCAGTACTTC
D: TRBD1; length: 14; J: TRBJ1-1; V: TRBV29-1; size: few; CDR3: CSVDPTGLNTEAFF; DNA: TGCAGCGTTGACCCGACAGGGTTGAACACTGAAGCTTTCTTT
D: -; length: 15; J: TRBJ2-3; V: TRBV29-1; size: -; CDR3: CSVTATGHSTDTQYF; DNA: TGCAGCGTCACCGCGACAGGCCACAGCACAGATACGCAGTATTTT
D: TRBD1; length: 14; J: TRBJ2-5; V: TRBV9; size: -; CDR3: CASGTTGVQETQYF; DNA: TGTGCCAGCGGCACGACAGGGGTTCAAGAGACCCAGTACTTC
D: TRBD1; length: 13; J: TRBJ1-1; V: TRBV27; size: few; CDR3: CASSVTGGTEAFF; DNA: TGTGCCAGCAGTGTTACAGGGGGCACTGAAGCTTTCTTT
D: TRBD1; length: 13; J: TRBJ2-1; V: TRBV5-1; size: -; CDR3: CATAPGQGNEQFF; DNA: TGCGCCACCGCCCCGGGACAGGGGAATGAGCAGTTCTTC
D: TRBD2; length: 15; J: TRBJ2-4; V: TRBV28; size: -; CDR3: CASSSGGGTKNIQYF; DNA: TGTGCCAGCAGTTCTGGGGGAGGGACCAAAAACATTCAGTACTTC
D: -; length: 13; J: TRBJ1-5; V: TRBV7-8; size: -; CDR3: CASSLASYQPQHF; DNA: TGTGCCAGCAGCTTAGCGAGTTATCAGCCCCAGCATTTT
D: -; length: 16; J: TRBJ1-1; V: TRBV5-1; size: few; CDR3: CASSLGPMTGTGEAFF; DNA: TGCGCCAGCAGCTTGGGACCCATGACAGGAACGGGTGAAGCTTTCTTT
D: TRBD2; length: 17; J: TRBJ2-7; V: TRBV10-3; size: few; CDR3: CAISEGLSSGRAYEQYF; DNA: TGTGCCATCAGTGAGGGGCTATCTAGCGGGAGGGCGTACGAGCAGTACTTC
D: -; length: 14; J: TRBJ2-7; V: TRBV7-3; size: -; CDR3: CASSLEGGGYEQYF; DNA: TGTGCCAGCAGTCTTGAAGGGGGGGGCTACGAGCAGTACTTC
D: -; length: 13; J: TRBJ1-1; V: TRBV29-1; size: -; CDR3: CSVERDEGTEAFF; DNA: TGCAGCGTTGAGCGGGACGAGGGTACTGAAGCTTTCTTT
D: TRBD1; length: 15; J: TRBJ2-7; V: TRBV10-3; size: -; CDR3: CAIKGQGANAAKQYF; DNA: TGTGCCATTAAAGGACAGGGGGCGAATGCAGCCAAGCAGTACTTC
D: -; length: 11; J: TRBJ2-1; V: TRBV20-1; size: few; CDR3: CSARGQVEQFF; DNA: TGCAGTGCTAGAGGACAGGTTGAGCAGTTCTTC
D: -; length: 15; J: TRBJ1-2; V: TRBV4-2; size: -; CDR3: CASSQESSSLYGYTF; DNA: TGTGCCAGCAGCCAAGAGTCGTCTTCTCTCTATGGCTACACCTTC
D: TRBD1; length: 15; J: TRBJ1-1; V: TRBV28; size: -; CDR3: CASSHAKGAGTEAFF; DNA: TGTGCCAGCAGTCACGCGAAGGGGGCAGGCACTGAAGCTTTCTTT
D: TRBD1; length: 16; J: TRBJ2-1; V: TRBV28; size: -; CDR3: CASSSQTGGAPREQFF; DNA: TGTGCCAGCAGTTCCCAGACAGGGGGCGCCCCCAGGGAGCAGTTCTTC
D: -; length: 13; J: TRBJ2-7; V: TRBV28; size: -; CDR3: CASSLPALYEQYF; DNA: TGTGCCAGCAGTTTACCAGCGTTATACGAGCAGTACTTC
D: TRBD1; length: 17; J: TRBJ2-6; V: TRBV5-6; size: -; CDR3: CASSVWTGGPGANVLTF; DNA: TGTGCCAGCAGCGTATGGACAGGGGGCCCGGGGGCCAACGTCCTGACTTTC
D: -; length: 16; J: TRBJ2-3; V: TRBV9; size: -; CDR3: CASSVGARESTDTQYF; DNA: TGTGCCAGCAGCGTAGGAGCCCGGGAGAGCACAGATACGCAGTATTTT
D: -; length: 12; J: TRBJ2-1; V: TRBV2; size: -; CDR3: CASSDRFGEQFF; DNA: TGTGCCAGCAGTGACAGGTTTGGAGAGCAGTTCTTC
D: TRBD1; length: 16; J: TRBJ1-1; V: TRBV4-2; size: -; CDR3: CASSQSTGGRVTEAFF; DNA: TGTGCCAGCAGCCAATCTACAGGGGGCCGGGTCACTGAAGCTTTCTTT
D: TRBD1; length: 16; J: TRBJ1-5; V: TRBV15; size: -; CDR3: CATSGALPGGGQPQHF; DNA: TGTGCCACCAGCGGCGCACTTCCAGGGGGTGGACAGCCCCAGCATTTT
D: -; length: 16; J: TRBJ2-2; V: TRBV7-2; size: -; CDR3: CASSLEDRSNTGELFF; DNA: TGTGCCAGCAGCTTAGAAGACAGGTCAAACACCGGGGAGCTGTTTTTT
D: -; length: 14; J: TRBJ2-7; V: TRBV18; size: -; CDR3: CASSPPSDSYEQYF; DNA: TGTGCCAGCTCACCACCGTCGGACAGCTACGAGCAGTACTTC
D: -; length: 13; J: TRBJ2-5; V: TRBV29-1; size: few; CDR3: CSVEVQDQETQYF; DNA: TGCAGCGTTGAAGTACAGGATCAAGAGACCCAGTACTTC
D: TRBD1; length: 16; J: TRBJ1-1; V: TRBV7-3; size: few; CDR3: CASSLSPGQQNTEAFF; DNA: TGTGCCAGCAGCTTGTCACCGGGACAGCAGAACACTGAAGCTTTCTTT
D: TRBD1; length: 14; J: TRBJ2-7; V: TRBV30; size: few; CDR3: CAWRGPGQSYEQYF; DNA: TGTGCCTGGAGGGGACCGGGACAGAGCTACGAGCAGTACTTC
D: -; length: 14; J: TRBJ2-5; V: TRBV7-2; size: few; CDR3: CASSRTGLQETQYF; DNA: TGTGCCAGCAGCCGGACGGGACTGCAAGAGACCCAGTACTTC
D: -; length: 12; J: TRBJ2-7; V: TRBV29-1; size: few; CDR3: CSAKTVPNEQYF; DNA: TGCAGCGCAAAGACAGTTCCCAACGAGCAGTACTTC
D: -; length: 11; J: TRBJ1-6; V: TRBV14; size: -; CDR3: CASSQVGPLHF; DNA: TGTGCCAGCAGCCAAGTCGGACCCCTCCACTTT
D: TRBD1; length: 12; J: TRBJ2-1; V: TRBV30; size: few; CDR3: CAWGGEGGEQFF; DNA: TGTGCCTGGGGTGGGGAAGGGGGCGAGCAGTTCTTC
D: TRBD2; length: 14; J: TRBJ2-4; V: TRBV19; size: -; CDR3: CASRAGGGENIQYF; DNA: TGTGCCAGTAGGGCCGGGGGAGGGGAAAACATTCAGTACTTC
D: TRBD2; length: 16; J: TRBJ2-1; V: TRBV27; size: -; CDR3: CASSIPPGTSYNEQFF; DNA: TGTGCCAGCAGTATTCCCCCCGGGACTAGCTACAATGAGCAGTTCTTC
D: -; length: 15; J: TRBJ2-3; V: TRBV4-3; size: -; CDR3: CASSQGAPNPDTQYF; DNA: TGCGCCAGCAGCCAAGGGGCTCCAAACCCCGATACGCAGTATTTT
D: -; length: 18; J: TRBJ2-1; V: TRBV21-1; size: -; CDR3: CASTSGVHPHGSYNEQFF; DNA: TGTGCCAGCACCTCAGGGGTGCACCCACATGGTTCCTACAATGAGCAGTTCTTC
D: -; length: 13; J: TRBJ2-5; V: TRBV29-1; size: -; CDR3: CSVVEGARETQYF; DNA: TGCAGCGTTGTAGAAGGGGCTAGGGAGACCCAGTACTTC
D: TRBD2; length: 13; J: TRBJ2-5; V: TRBV27; size: few; CDR3: CASSHAGVETQYF; DNA: TGTGCCAGCAGTCACGCGGGAGTCGAGACCCAGTACTTC
D: -; length: 14; J: TRBJ2-7; V: TRBV6-5; size: -; CDR3: CASSYSGAPYEQYF; DNA: TGTGCCAGCAGTTACTCGGGGGCGCCCTACGAGCAGTACTTC
D: TRBD2; length: 16; J: TRBJ2-7; V: TRBV6-6; size: -; CDR3: CASRPAPSGIGYEQYF; DNA: TGTGCCAGCAGACCCGCCCCGAGCGGGATTGGGTACGAGCAGTACTTC
D: TRBD2; length: 16; J: TRBJ2-1; V: TRBV5-4; size: few; CDR3: CASSLDLAGGYNEQFF; DNA: TGTGCCAGCAGCCTGGATCTAGCGGGGGGTTACAATGAGCAGTTCTTC